This TCR beta chain was captured in a study of regulatory T cells in long-lasting Graves disease. Study summary: Patients newly diagnosed with Graves' had been on antithyroid drugs for under 3 months.

The time point was: newly diagnosed GD, antithyroid drugs for less than 3 months. Researchers made the TCR library from RNA that was extracted from PBMCs. HTBI primers from iRepertoire and Arm-PCR of CDR3 regions yielded the TCR beta libraries. TCRdb itself ran the multiplex PCR reads through MiXCR, one entry per CDR3 protein. The table records around 330,000 distinct CDR3 sequences, roughly 18% of them present only once. There are 15 residues in the CDR3. Germline CDR1 KGHSH, CDR2 LQKENI. The ends were cut back, 3 bases at V and 4 bases at J, with 15 bases in the middle. Study-level results: Because few samples were included, accuracy may have been lower. Shared public clonotypes totalled over 2,500 in persistent patients, compared with roughly 970 in new patients. Lower TCR diversity characterized persistent Graves' patients relative to newly diagnosed patients.

Of note for this clonotype: No antigen is known for it.

The sample was peripheral blood mononuclear cells (PBMCs), taken at new diagnosis, from a patient treated with antithyroid drugs. The rearrangement uses TRBV18 and TRBJ2-5; D is undetermined. The clonotype was recovered from a female donor with Graves disease. The CDR3 reads CASSPDPLWAETQYF. CDR3 DNA sequence: TGTGCCAGCTCACCCGACCCCTTGTGGGCAGAGACCCAGTACTTC.